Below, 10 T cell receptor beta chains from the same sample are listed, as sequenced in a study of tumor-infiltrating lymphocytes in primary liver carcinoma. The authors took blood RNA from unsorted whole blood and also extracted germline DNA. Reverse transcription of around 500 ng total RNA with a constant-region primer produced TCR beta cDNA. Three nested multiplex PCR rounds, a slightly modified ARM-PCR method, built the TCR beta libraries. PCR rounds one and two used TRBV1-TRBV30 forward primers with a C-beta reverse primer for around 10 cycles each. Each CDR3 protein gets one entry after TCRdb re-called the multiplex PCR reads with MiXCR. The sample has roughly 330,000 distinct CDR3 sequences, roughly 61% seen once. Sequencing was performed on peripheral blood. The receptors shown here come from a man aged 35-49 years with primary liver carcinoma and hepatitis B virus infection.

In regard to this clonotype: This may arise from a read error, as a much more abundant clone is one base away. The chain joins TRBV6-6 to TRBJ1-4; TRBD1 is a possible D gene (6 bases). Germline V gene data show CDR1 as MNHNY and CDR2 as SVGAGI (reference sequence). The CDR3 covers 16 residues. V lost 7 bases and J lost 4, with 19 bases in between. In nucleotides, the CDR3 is TGTGCCAGCATTCGGGGGGGGGCGCGTGTTAATGAAAAACTGTTTTTT. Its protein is CASIRGGARVNEKLFF.

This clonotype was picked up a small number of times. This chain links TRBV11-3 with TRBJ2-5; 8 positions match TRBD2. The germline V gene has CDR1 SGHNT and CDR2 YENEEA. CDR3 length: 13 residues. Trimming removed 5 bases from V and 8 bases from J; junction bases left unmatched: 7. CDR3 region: CASSRSGMETQYF. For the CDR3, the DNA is TGTGCCAGCAGCCGTAGCGGGATGGAAACCCAGTACTTC.

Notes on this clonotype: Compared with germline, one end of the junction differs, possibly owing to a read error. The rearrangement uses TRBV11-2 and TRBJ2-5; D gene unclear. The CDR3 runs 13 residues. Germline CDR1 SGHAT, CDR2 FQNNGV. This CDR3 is CANSLTDQETQYF. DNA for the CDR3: TGTGCCAACAGCTTAACAGACCAAGAGACCCAATACTTC.

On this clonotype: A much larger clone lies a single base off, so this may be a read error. For the CDR3, the DNA is TGTGCCAGCAGCACCAACCCGGGACAAAACTATGGCCACACCTTC. It specifies CASSTNPGQNYGHTF. V and J are TRBV5-4 and TRBJ1-2; D possibly corresponds to TRBD1 (6 bases). Germline lookup yields CDR1 SGHNT and CDR2 YYREEE (reference sequence). CDR3 length: 15 residues.

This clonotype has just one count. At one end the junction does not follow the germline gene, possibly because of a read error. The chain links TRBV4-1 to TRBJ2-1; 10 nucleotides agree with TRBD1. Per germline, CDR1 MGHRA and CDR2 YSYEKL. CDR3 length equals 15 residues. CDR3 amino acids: CASSQEVTGGYEQFF. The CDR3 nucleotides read TGCGCCAGCAGCCAAGAAGTGACAGGGGGCTATGAGCAATTCTTC.

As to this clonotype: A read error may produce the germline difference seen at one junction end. Here the CDR3 reads CASSLEVSGMVFQETQYF. The CDR3 coding sequence is TGTGCCAGCAGCTTAGAGGTTAGCGGGATGGTATTCCAAGAGACCCAGTATTTC. This chain joins TRBV11-2 and TRBJ2-5; 8 nucleotides align to TRBD2. Germline CDR1 SGHAT, CDR2 FQNNGV. This CDR3 is 18 amino acids long.

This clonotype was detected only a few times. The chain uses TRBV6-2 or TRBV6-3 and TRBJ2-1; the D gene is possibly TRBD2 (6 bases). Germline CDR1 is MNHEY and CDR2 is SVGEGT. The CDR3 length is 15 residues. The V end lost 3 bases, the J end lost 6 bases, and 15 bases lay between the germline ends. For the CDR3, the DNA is TGTGCCAGCAGTTATTTGTGGGAGGAGATCAATGAGCAGTTCTTC. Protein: CASSYLWEEINEQFF.

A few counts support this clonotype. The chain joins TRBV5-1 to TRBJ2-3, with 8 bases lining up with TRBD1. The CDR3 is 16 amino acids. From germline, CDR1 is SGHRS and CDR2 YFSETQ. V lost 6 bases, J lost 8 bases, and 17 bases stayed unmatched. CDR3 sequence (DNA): TGCGCCAGCACCACAGGGACAGGCCAAGGTATAGGTACGCAGTATTTT. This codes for CASTTGTGQGIGTQYF.

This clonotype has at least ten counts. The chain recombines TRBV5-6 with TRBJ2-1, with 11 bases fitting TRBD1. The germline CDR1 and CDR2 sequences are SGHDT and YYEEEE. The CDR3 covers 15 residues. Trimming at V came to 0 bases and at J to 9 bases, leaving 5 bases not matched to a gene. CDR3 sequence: CASSLEGQGAGEQFF. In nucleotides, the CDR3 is TGTGCCAGCAGCTTGGAAGGACAGGGGGCGGGTGAGCAGTTCTTC.

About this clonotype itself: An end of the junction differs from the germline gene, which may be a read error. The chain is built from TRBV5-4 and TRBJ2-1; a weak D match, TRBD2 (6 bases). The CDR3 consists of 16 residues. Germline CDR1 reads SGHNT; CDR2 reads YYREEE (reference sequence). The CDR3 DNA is TGTGACAGCAGCTTGGAAGCGGGCCGCTCCTACAATGAGCAGTTCTTC. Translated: CDSSLEAGRSYNEQFF.